Shown below are 19 T cell receptor beta chains from a single sample sequenced in a study of OX40 agonist ivuxolimab in advanced cancers. Only in-frame clones appear in the TCRdb table, and some are missing; sequencing was by immunoSEQ multiplex PCR. The table records some 12,000 clones, about 77% of them present only once. Sequenced material: CD4+ or CD8+ T cells sorted from blood, taken in a trial of the OX40 agonist ivuxolimab. These receptors were collected from an adult with an advanced solid tumor such as melanoma, head and neck, liver or kidney cancer.

The chain carries TRBV2 and TRBJ2-7; 8 bases align to TRBD1. V was clipped by 4 bases and J by 0 bases; unmatched bases: 2. Germline V lookup: CDR1 SNHLY, CDR2 FYNNEI. The CDR3 has 14 amino acids. The CDR3 DNA sequence: TGTGCCAGCAGTGCCGGGACAGGCTCCTACGAGCAGTACTTC. It specifies CASSAGTGSYEQYF. Looking up the rest from reference TRBV2 and TRBJ2-7 gives the full variable domain: EPEVTQTPSHQVTQMGQEVILRCVPISNHLYFYWYRQILGQKVEFLVSFYNNEISEKSEIFDDQFSVERPDGSNFTLKIRSTKLEDSAMYFCASSAGTGSYEQYFGPGTRLTVT.

This clone was counted once. V and J are TRBV19 and TRBJ2-7, with unresolved D. Germline V gives CDR1 LNHDA, CDR2 SQIVND (reference sequence). The germline V and J ends were trimmed by 8 bases and 4 bases, with 9 bases remaining between them. The CDR3 consists of 11 residues. The CDR3 bases are TGTGCCAGTGGATGGGGTTACGAGCAGTACTTC. Translation: CASGWGYEQYF.

This clone was seen a few times. The chain recombines TRBV6-5 with TRBJ1-2, with 7 bases that match TRBD1. The CDR3 is made up of 13 amino acids. Germline V gives CDR1 MNHEY, CDR2 SVGAGI. The junction had 5 bases not matched to a gene; V was cut back by 6 bases and J by 4 bases. CDR3 bases: TGTGCCAGCAGCCCAGGGGGTTCCTATGGCTACACCTTC. It encodes CASSPGGSYGYTF.

The rearrangement uses TRBV28 and TRBJ2-5; 9 bases line up with TRBD2. The CDR3 contains 13 residues. The V segment lost 6 bases and the J segment 5 bases; nucleotides outside the gene matches: 4. Per germline, CDR1 MDHEN and CDR2 SYDVKM. The CDR3 DNA is TGTGCCAGCAGAGTAGCGGGAGCGGAGACCCAGTACTTC. Protein product: CASRVAGAETQYF.

On this clone: At one end the junction does not follow the germline gene, possibly because of a read error. The chain links TRBV6-6 to TRBJ2-7; maybe TRBD1 (6 bases). The CDR3 is made up of 14 amino acids. Germline lookup yields CDR1 MNHNY and CDR2 SVGAGI (reference sequence). CDR3 coding DNA: TGTGCCAGCAGCTACTCGGACAGTCTCTACGAGCAGTACTTC. The encoded protein is CASSYSDSLYEQYF.

The V call is TRBV19, the J call TRBJ2-2; 10 bases agree with TRBD2. The trim removed 11 bases at V and 13 bases at J, leaving 7 bases unmatched. CDR3 size: 11 residues. Germline V gives CDR1 LNHDA, CDR2 SQIVND (reference sequence). CDR3 bases: TGTGCCGGGGAACTAGCGGGATCGCTGTTTTTT. Translating it yields CAGELAGSLFF.

This clone came up a few times. The V gene is TRBV7-3, the J gene TRBJ2-3, with a tentative D call TRBD2 (5 bases). The CDR3 length is 13 residues. The V end was cut by 1 base, the J end by 4 bases, with 6 bases between. Germline V lookup: CDR1 SGHTA, CDR2 FQGTGA. CDR3 DNA sequence: TGTGCCAGCAGCTTAAAGAGGGCAGATACGCAGTATTTT. Protein product: CASSLKRADTQYF.

As regards this clone: The junction does not match germline at one end; this may be a read error. The V and J genes are TRBV27 and TRBJ2-7, with 10 positions matching TRBD1. Germline values: CDR1 MNHEY, CDR2 SMNVEV (reference sequence). The CDR3 extends over 13 amino acids. CDR3 DNA: TGTGCCAGCAGTGGGACAGGGGACTACGGGCAGTACTTC. Encoded protein: CASSGTGDYGQYF.

J is TRBJ2-1 and V is TRBV7-9; D is unclear. In germline, CDR1 is SEHNR, CDR2 FQNEAQ (reference sequence). V lost 6 bases to trimming and J lost 7 bases, with 10 bases between them. This CDR3 has 12 amino acids. The CDR3 DNA follows: TGTGCCAGCAGAAAAGGGTTGAATGAGCAGTTCTTC. Translated, it gives CASRKGLNEQFF.

The chain links TRBV5-4 to TRBJ2-5; no reliable D call. This CDR3 has 14 amino acids. The germline CDR1 and CDR2 sequences are SGHNT and YYREEE (reference sequence). The ends were cut back, 3 bases at V and 4 bases at J, with 13 bases in the middle. The CDR3 is CASSSQTVVETQYF. The CDR3 DNA reads as TGTGCCAGCAGCTCCCAAACGGTGGTAGAGACCCAGTACTTC.

In its sample, this clone was seen once. The chain employs TRBV11-2 and TRBJ2-1; D gene unclear. The length of the CDR3 is 12 residues. Trimming took off 4 bases at V and 5 bases at J, with 6 bases between the two ends. CDR1 and CDR2 (germline): SGHAT, FQNNGV. The CDR3 loop reads CASSSVNNEQFF. CDR3 nucleotides: TGTGCCAGCAGCTCAGTAAACAATGAGCAGTTCTTC.

V usage is TRBV15 and J usage is TRBJ1-5; D is ambiguous. CDR1 and CDR2 from the germline V gene are LNHNV and YYDKDF (reference sequence). Trimming removed 5 bases at V and 6 bases at J, with 14 bases between. The CDR3 contains 14 residues. CDR3 sequence reads: CATSGRSNSQPQHF. CDR3 bases: TGTGCCACCAGCGGCAGGAGTAACAGTCAGCCCCAGCATTTT.

This chain uses TRBV6-1 with TRBJ2-3; D remains ambiguous. Germline CDR1 and CDR2: MNHNS and SASEGT. Trimming left V 4 bases short and J 6 bases short, with 11 bases between. This CDR3 is 13 amino acids long. The CDR3 DNA reads TGTGCCAGCAGTGGCCCCCCCGGGGATACGCAGTATTTT. Its translation: CASSGPPGDTQYF.

This rearrangement joins TRBV18 to TRBJ1-1; maybe TRBD1 (5 bases). Germline V gene sequence: CDR1 KGHSH, CDR2 LQKENI. Trimming left V 5 bases short and J 0 bases short, with 10 bases between. The CDR3 runs 14 residues. The CDR3 region is CASSFDSLNTEAFF. The CDR3 DNA reads as TGTGCCAGCTCATTTGACAGCCTGAACACTGAAGCTTTCTTT.

This clone was seen once. This chain joins TRBV19 and TRBJ2-7; the D is unclear. V lost 2 bases, J lost 1 base, and 12 bases lay in between. This CDR3 region has 15 residues. Germline V CDR1 and CDR2: LNHDA, SQIVND (reference sequence). Here the CDR3 reads CASSISRGRSYEQYF. CDR3 nucleotides: TGTGCCAGTAGTATATCGAGAGGCAGGTCCTACGAGCAGTACTTC.

The chain carries TRBV7-9 and TRBJ1-2, with 9 nucleotides matching TRBD1. Per the germline V gene, CDR1 is SEHNR and CDR2 is FQNEAQ (reference sequence). This CDR3 spans 14 amino acids. V trimming: 5 bases; J trimming: 1 base; junction bases outside the gene matches: 2. The DNA of the CDR3 is TGTGCCAGCAGCCAGGGACAGGGTAACTATGGCTACACCTTC. Its protein is CASSQGQGNYGYTF.

Only one count was recorded for this clone. V and J are TRBV19 and TRBJ2-1; perhaps TRBD2 as D (5 bases). V was shortened by 3 bases and J by 6 bases, with 15 bases between the two germline ends. The CDR3 contains 15 residues. Germline values: CDR1 LNHDA, CDR2 SQIVND (reference sequence). Written as DNA, the CDR3 is TGTGCCAGTAGTATCCGGCTAGCCGTAGGCAATGAGCAGTTCTTC. Translated, it gives CASSIRLAVGNEQFF.

This chain uses TRBV30 with TRBJ1-5; D unresolved. The V gene's germline CDR1 is GTSNPN and CDR2 SVGIG (reference sequence). This CDR3 is 15 amino acids long. Trimming cost V 0 bases and J 2 bases, with 11 bases left between them. The CDR3 DNA reads as TGTGCCTGGAGTGTACAAGGGCTTGGCAATCAGCCCCAGCATTTT. It yields the protein CAWSVQGLGNQPQHF.

The V gene is TRBV29-1, the J gene TRBJ2-1; the match to TRBD2 covers 11 bases. In germline, CDR1 is SQVTM, CDR2 ANQGSEA. V was clipped by 5 bases and J by 7 bases; unmatched bases: 10. The CDR3 is 15 amino acids. The DNA of the CDR3 is TGCAGCGTTAATGGAGGACTAGCGGGCGGGAATGAGCAGTTCTTC. Translation gives CSVNGGLAGGNEQFF.